The 6 T cell receptor beta chains reported below all come from one sample, sequenced in a study of vaccination and CD4 T cells after COVID-19. These TCRs' antigens remain unknown. Noted treatment: approximately 11-day PBMC culture with coronavirus spike peptide pools or control peptides (ViraFEST assay). Sequencing of the DNA from cultured CD4+ T cells was carried out with the Oncomine TCR Beta short-read assay. Each CDR3 protein gets one entry after TCRdb re-called the PCR reads with MiXCR. The sample includes 15,000 to 20,000 distinct CDR3 sequences, less than 60% of them seen just once. Sequencing used CD4+ T cells from blood, cultured in vitro, obtained after SARS-CoV-2 vaccination. These receptors came from a human donor who had recovered from COVID-19.

The rearrangement joins TRBV27 to TRBJ1-1, with a tentative D call TRBD1 (6 bases). From germline, CDR1 is MNHEY and CDR2 SMNVEV (reference sequence). This CDR3 has 18 residues. V was pared by 2 bases and J by 0 bases, with 19 bases between. The DNA of the CDR3 is TGTGCCAGCAGTTTAAGACGGGGGCTTGATTCCATGAACACTGAAGCTTTCTTT. The encoded protein is CASSLRRGLDSMNTEAFF.

This chain links TRBV20-1 with TRBJ1-5; 7 positions agree with TRBD1. From germline, CDR1 is DFQATT and CDR2 SNEGSKA (reference sequence). V shed 4 bases, J shed 1 base, and the junction held 7 bases outside the gene matches. The CDR3 runs 15 residues. CDR3 in DNA: TGCAGTGCTATCCGGGACAGTTGGAGCAATCAGCCCCAGCATTTT. This sequence encodes CSAIRDSWSNQPQHF.

This clonotype was detected once. This sequence joins TRBV19 and TRBJ1-5; possibly TRBD1 for D (6 bases). This CDR3 contains 16 residues. V lost 9 bases and J lost 3, with 21 bases in between. From germline, CDR1 is LNHDA and CDR2 SQIVND (reference sequence). The chain's CDR3 is CASSGSETGLNQPQHF. In DNA, the CDR3 is TGTGCCAGCTCGGGATCAGAAACAGGGCTCAATCAGCCCCAGCATTTT.

This clonotype has more than one count but fewer than ten. The chain couples TRBV15 to TRBJ2-2, with D tentatively TRBD1 (5 bases). This CDR3 region has 14 residues. Germline CDR1 reads LNHNV; CDR2 reads YYDKDF (reference sequence). V was shortened by 6 bases and J by 3 bases, with 11 bases between the two germline ends. The CDR3 reads CATSQGWDTGELFF. The CDR3, as DNA: TGTGCCACCAGTCAGGGATGGGACACCGGGGAGCTGTTTTTT.

A few counts support this clonotype. The chain recombines TRBV11-3 with TRBJ2-3, with D uncertain. Trimming stripped 1 base from V and 0 bases from J, with 8 bases between. Looked up from germline, CDR1 is SGHNT and CDR2 is YENEEA. The CDR3 length is 15 residues. CDR3 DNA sequence: TGTGCCAGCAGCTTAGGGGAAACTAGCACAGATACGCAGTATTTT. This translates into CASSLGETSTDTQYF.

The V gene is TRBV6-1, the J gene TRBJ1-3; a possible D gene is TRBD1 (6 bases). Germline CDR1 and CDR2: MNHNS and SASEGT. This CDR3 is built from 13 residues. V was trimmed by 7 bases and J by 10 bases, leaving 17 bases between them. The CDR3 DNA sequence: TGTGCCAGCAAACCCAGACAGGACGGGACCATATATTTT. Protein sequence: CASKPRQDGTIYF.